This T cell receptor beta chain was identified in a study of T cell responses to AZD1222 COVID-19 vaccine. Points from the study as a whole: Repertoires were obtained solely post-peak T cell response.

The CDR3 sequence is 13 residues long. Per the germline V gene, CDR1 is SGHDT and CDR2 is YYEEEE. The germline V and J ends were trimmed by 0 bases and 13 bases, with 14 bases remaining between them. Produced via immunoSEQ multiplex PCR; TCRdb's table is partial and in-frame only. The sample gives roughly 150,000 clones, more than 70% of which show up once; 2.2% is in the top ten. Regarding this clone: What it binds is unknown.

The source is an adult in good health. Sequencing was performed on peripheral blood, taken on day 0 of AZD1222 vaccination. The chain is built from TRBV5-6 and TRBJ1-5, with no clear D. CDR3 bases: TGTGCCAGCAGCTTGGCGACAATGCCCCTACAGCATTTT. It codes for CASSLATMPLQHF.